Following are 18 T cell receptor beta chains from one sample sequenced in a study of T cells in localized non-small cell lung cancer. Sequenced by immunoSEQ multiplex PCR; TCRdb stores in-frame clones only, minus some. The sample holds about 24,000 clones; over 75% are singletons and the top ten take 6.9%. This sample comprised peripheral blood, obtained before any cancer treatment. These receptors came from a woman aged 35 to 70 with stage I lung adenocarcinoma.

V and J are TRBV29-1 and TRBJ1-4; D is ambiguous. Germline assignment: CDR1 SQVTM and CDR2 ANQGSEA. Trimming left V 5 bases short and J 8 bases short, with 15 bases between. The CDR3 loop spans 13 amino acids. CDR3 in amino acids: CSVSRSLREKLFF. The CDR3 nucleotides read TGCAGCGTTTCGCGGTCTTTAAGGGAAAAACTGTTTTTT.

The rearrangement uses TRBV18 and TRBJ1-1; D uncertain. Germline V lookup: CDR1 KGHSH, CDR2 LQKENI. Trimming left V 2 bases short and J 3 bases short, with 13 bases between. The CDR3 runs 15 residues. In nucleotides, the CDR3 is TGTGCCAGCTCACCAAGGGCAGCACGAGACACTGAAGCTTTCTTT. It translates to CASSPRAARDTEAFF.

The V call is TRBV5-8, the J call TRBJ1-1, with D perhaps matching TRBD1 (6 bases). This CDR3 has 13 amino acids. The V gene lost 3 bases and the J gene lost 9 bases, with 15 bases spanning the gap. CDR1 is SGHTS and CDR2 is YDEGEE in the germline V gene. CDR3 sequence reads: CASSSLRQAKAFF. In DNA form, the CDR3 reads TGTGCCAGCAGCTCTCTCCGACAGGCTAAAGCTTTCTTT.

This clone was observed a single time. This chain links TRBV11-2 with TRBJ1-1, with D unclear. Per germline, CDR1 SGHAT and CDR2 FQNNGV. V was trimmed by 3 bases and J by 0 bases, leaving 5 bases between them. This CDR3 is 13 amino acids long. DNA of the CDR3: TGTGCCAGCAGCTTTGCGGTGAACACTGAAGCTTTCTTT. This sequence encodes CASSFAVNTEAFF. The whole variable domain, filled in from reference TRBV11-2 and TRBJ1-1, reads EAGVAQSPRYKIIEKRQSVAFWCNPISGHATLYWYQQILGQGPKLLIQFQNNGVVDDSQLPKDRFSAERLKGVDSTLKIQPAKLEDSAVYLCASSFAVNTEAFFGQGTRLTVV.

J is TRBJ2-7 and V is TRBV19; weak D call: TRBD1 (6 bases). Germline loops: CDR1 LNHDA, CDR2 SQIVND (reference sequence). V gave up 5 bases and J gave up 0 bases, with 14 bases separating them. This CDR3 comprises 15 residues. The chain's CDR3 is CASSPYRASSYEQYF. In DNA form, the CDR3 reads TGTGCCAGTAGTCCCTACAGGGCGAGCTCCTACGAGCAGTACTTC.

The gene calls are TRBV4-1 and TRBJ2-2; the match to TRBD2 covers 13 bases. CDR1 MGHRA and CDR2 YSYEKL come from the germline V gene. V gave up 6 bases and J gave up 8 bases; unmatched junction bases: 9. CDR3 length equals 16 residues. CDR3 sequence reads: CASRQGLAGHQGELFF. The CDR3 DNA reads as TGCGCCAGCAGACAGGGACTAGCGGGACACCAAGGGGAGCTGTTTTTT.

V usage is TRBV6-5 and J usage is TRBJ2-6; D is undetermined. The CDR3 covers 13 residues. The V end lost 8 bases, the J end lost 1 base, and 6 bases lay between the germline ends. Germline V CDR1 and CDR2: MNHEY, SVGAGI. CDR3 DNA sequence: TGTGCCAGCCAAATATCTGGGGCCAACGTCCTGACTTTC. Amino acids: CASQISGANVLTF.

The chain combines TRBV5-1 with TRBJ2-7; a weak D match, TRBD1 (5 bases). CDR3 length equals 13 residues. In germline, CDR1 is SGHRS, CDR2 YFSETQ. Trimming stripped 5 bases from V and 0 bases from J, with 9 bases between. The chain's CDR3 is CASRRDSSYEQYF. Written as DNA, the CDR3 is TGCGCCAGCAGAAGAGACAGCTCCTACGAGCAGTACTTC.

This clone came up a few times. The J gene is TRBJ2-1, the V gene TRBV19; 9 nucleotides align to TRBD2. Germline lookup yields CDR1 LNHDA and CDR2 SQIVND (reference sequence). The CDR3 spans 14 residues. The V and J ends lost 0 bases and 14 bases, in that order; junction bases with no gene match: 8. This CDR3 reads CASSIDHSGLAKFF. CDR3 DNA sequence: TGTGCCAGTAGTATAGATCACTCGGGACTAGCAAAGTTCTTC.

This clone was seen only a few times. The chain has TRBV6-1 and TRBJ2-7; possible D gene TRBD2, 5 bases. Germline CDR1 reads MNHNS; CDR2 reads SASEGT. V lost 0 bases to trimming and J lost 10 bases, with 13 bases between them. This CDR3 has 13 amino acids. The DNA for the CDR3 is TGTGCCAGCAGTGAAGCAAGGAGGAGTGAACAGTACTTC. Translation gives CASSEARRSEQYF.

The chain combines TRBV28 with TRBJ1-2, with a weak D call TRBD1 (5 bases). The V end was cut by 6 bases, the J end by 4 bases, with 9 bases between. Per germline, CDR1 MDHEN and CDR2 SYDVKM. This CDR3 is 12 amino acids long. The CDR3 reads CASRQGSYGYTF. As DNA, the CDR3 is TGTGCCAGCAGGCAGGGCAGCTATGGCTACACCTTC.

The rearrangement joins TRBV15 to TRBJ2-1, with 10 bases aligning to TRBD1. The length of the CDR3 is 15 residues. V dropped 3 bases and J dropped 2; count of bases not matched to a gene: 1. CDR1 and CDR2 from the germline V gene are LNHNV and YYDKDF (reference sequence). The CDR3 DNA reads TGTGCCACCAGCAGGACAGGGGGCGCCTACAATGAGCAGTTCTTC. Its protein product is CATSRTGGAYNEQFF.

This chain connects TRBV27 to TRBJ2-7, with TRBD1 identical over 7 bases. The CDR3 is 14 amino acids. The ends lost 2 bases at V and 1 base at J; junction bases unmatched: 2. CDR1 MNHEY and CDR2 SMNVEV come from the germline V gene (reference sequence). CDR3 DNA: TGTGCCAGCAGTTTAACGGGACAGTCCTACGAGCAGTACTTC. Protein product: CASSLTGQSYEQYF.

The chain uses TRBV5-4 and TRBJ2-7; TRBD2 matches 11 bases. Germline trimming cut 2 bases from V and 6 bases from J; bases unmatched to any gene: 7. This CDR3 comprises 15 residues. Looked up from germline, CDR1 is SGHNT and CDR2 is YYREEE (reference sequence). CDR3: CASSFETSGISEQYF. As DNA, the CDR3 is TGTGCCAGCAGCTTCGAGACTAGCGGGATTAGCGAGCAGTACTTC.

The chain uses TRBV6-1 and TRBJ2-5, with D perhaps TRBD1 or TRBD2 (5 bases each). The V gene lost 7 bases and the J gene lost 5 bases, with 20 bases spanning the gap. Germline CDR1 is MNHNS and CDR2 is SASEGT. CDR3 length: 15 residues. This CDR3 reads CASMGDPRPGETQYF. CDR3 nucleotides: TGTGCCAGCATGGGGGATCCCAGGCCAGGGGAGACCCAGTACTTC.

The J gene is TRBJ2-3, the V gene TRBV6-1; D remains ambiguous. Germline CDR1 reads MNHNS; CDR2 reads SASEGT. The V gene lost 9 bases and the J gene lost 0 bases, with 7 bases spanning the gap. This CDR3 comprises 12 residues. The CDR3 region is CASRESTDTQYF. The CDR3 DNA follows: TGTGCCAGTCGCGAAAGCACAGATACGCAGTATTTT.

V gene TRBV7-2 combines with J gene TRBJ2-7, with 7 bases lining up with TRBD2. The J segment lost 4 bases and the V segment lost 4 bases, leaving 10 bases of the junction unmatched. The germline CDR1 and CDR2 sequences are SGHTA and FQGNSA. CDR3 size: 15 residues. CDR3: CASSWAAGAGYEQYF. The CDR3 nucleotides read TGTGCCAGCAGCTGGGCGGCGGGAGCAGGTTACGAGCAGTACTTC.

The chain recombines TRBV5-1 with TRBJ2-5; D uncertain. V was trimmed by 4 bases and J by 2 bases, leaving 15 bases between them. The CDR3 runs to 15 residues. Germline CDR1 reads SGHRS; CDR2 reads YFSETQ. For the CDR3, the DNA is TGCGCCAGCAGCCCGGCCACGGCTGAACAAGAGACCCAGTACTTC. It encodes CASSPATAEQETQYF.